This TCR beta chain derives from a study of control samples from healthy donors and cancer patients. TCRdb's table, derived via immunoSEQ multiplex PCR, lists solely in-frame clones and lacks some. This table holds over 150,000 clones, roughly 92% found once. This receptor was identified in a woman aged 18-30 years in good health. Specimen: blood.

The CDR3 loop is CASSPDGVQNNEQFF. The CDR3 region has the DNA TGTGCCAGCAGTCCGGACGGGGTACAAAACAATGAGCAGTTCTTC. The J gene is TRBJ2-1, the V gene TRBV7-9, with TRBD2 as a possible D gene (5 bases). V gave up 6 bases and J gave up 5 bases, with 17 bases separating them. This CDR3 has 15 residues. Per germline, CDR1 SEHNR and CDR2 FQNEAQ (reference sequence).